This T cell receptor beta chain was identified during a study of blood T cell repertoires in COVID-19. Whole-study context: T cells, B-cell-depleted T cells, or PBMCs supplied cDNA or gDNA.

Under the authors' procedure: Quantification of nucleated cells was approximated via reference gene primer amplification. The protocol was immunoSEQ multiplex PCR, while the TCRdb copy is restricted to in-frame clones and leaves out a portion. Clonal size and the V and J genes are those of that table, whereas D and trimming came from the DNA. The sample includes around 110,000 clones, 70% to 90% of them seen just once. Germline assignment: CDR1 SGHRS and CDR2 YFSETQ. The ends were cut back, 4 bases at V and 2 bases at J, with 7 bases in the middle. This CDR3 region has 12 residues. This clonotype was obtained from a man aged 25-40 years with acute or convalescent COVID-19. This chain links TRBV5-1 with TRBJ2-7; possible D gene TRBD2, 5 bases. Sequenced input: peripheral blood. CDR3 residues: CASSLGAYEQYF. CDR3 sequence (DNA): TGCGCCAGCAGCCTGGGAGCCTACGAGCAGTACTTC.